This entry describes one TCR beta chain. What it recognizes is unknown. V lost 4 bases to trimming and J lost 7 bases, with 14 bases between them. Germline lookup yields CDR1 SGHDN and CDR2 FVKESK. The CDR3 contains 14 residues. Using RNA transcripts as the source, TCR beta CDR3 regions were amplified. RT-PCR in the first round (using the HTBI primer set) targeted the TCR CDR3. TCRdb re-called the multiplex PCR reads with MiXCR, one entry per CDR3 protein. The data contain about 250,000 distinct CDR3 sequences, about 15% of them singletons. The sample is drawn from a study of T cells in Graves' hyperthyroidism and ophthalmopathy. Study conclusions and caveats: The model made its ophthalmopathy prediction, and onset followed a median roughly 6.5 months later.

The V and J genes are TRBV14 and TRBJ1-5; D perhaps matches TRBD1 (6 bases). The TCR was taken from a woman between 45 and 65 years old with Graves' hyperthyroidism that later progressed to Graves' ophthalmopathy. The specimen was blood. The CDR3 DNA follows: TGTGCCAGCAGCCCAACAGGGTCGAGGCAGCCCCAGCATTTT. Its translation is CASSPTGSRQPQHF.